These T cell receptor beta chains were read from a single sample in a study of T cells in Graves' hyperthyroidism and ophthalmopathy. One entry per CDR3 protein results from TCRdb running MiXCR on the multiplex PCR reads. The sample yields 550,000 to 800,000 distinct CDR3 sequences, 17% seen once. The specimen was blood. These receptors came from a man between 45 and 60 years old with Graves' hyperthyroidism. The CDR3 runs from the conserved cysteine through the conserved F or W. D genes are given only for firm matches. Only some rows state a clone size, as once, few, many or a class for expanded clones.

TRBJ2-5 | . | many | TRBV6-1 | CASMGEGYQETQYF | TGTGCCAGCATGGGAGAAGGCTATCAAGAGACCCAGTACTTC
TRBJ1-4 | . | many | TRBV5-1 | CASSPSGLREKLFF | TGCGCCAGCAGCCCGTCAGGGCTCCGTGAAAAACTGTTTTTT
TRBJ1-2 | . | many | TRBV28 | CASSLGQINYGYTF | TGTGCCAGCAGTCTAGGACAGATTAACTATGGCTACACCTTC
TRBJ2-7 | TRBD1 | many | TRBV24-1 | CATSATTGQGTYEQYF | TGTGCCACCAGTGCCACCACGGGACAGGGGACCTACGAGCAGTACTTC
TRBJ1-1 | . | . | TRBV4-1 | CASSQDAEPPEAFF | TGCGCCAGCAGCCAAGATGCCGAACCCCCTGAAGCTTTCTTT
TRBJ2-1 | TRBD2 | . | TRBV24-1 | CATSDSGTRPYNEQFF | TGTGCCACCAGTGATTCAGGGACTAGGCCCTACAATGAGCAGTTCTTC
TRBJ2-1 | . | many | TRBV2 | CASSLSFRVSEQFF | TGTGCCAGCAGTCTAAGTTTTCGGGTGAGTGAGCAGTTCTTC
TRBJ2-5 | TRBD2 | . | TRBV9 | CASSLSASGRKETQYF | TGTGCCAGCAGCCTCAGCGCTAGCGGAAGAAAAGAGACCCAGTACTTC
TRBJ2-1 | . | many | TRBV24-1 | CATSDSRALSYNEQFF | TGTGCCACCAGTGATTCTAGGGCCCTCTCCTACAATGAGCAGTTCTTC
TRBJ2-3 | TRBD2 | . | TRBV12-3/TRBV12-4 | CASTPLGLSTDTQYF | TGTGCCAGCACACCCCTGGGACTAAGCACAGATACGCAGTATTTT
TRBJ2-1 | TRBD2 | many | TRBV28 | CASISFGTSLYNEQFF | TGTGCCAGCATTTCCTTTGGGACTAGCCTCTACAATGAGCAGTTCTTC
TRBJ1-5 | . | few | TRBV19 | CASSTDEGQGIAHHQPQHF | TGTGCCAGTAGTACGGATGAAGGGCAAGGGATAGCTCATCATCAGCCCCAGCATTTT
TRBJ2-7 | TRBD2 | few | TRBV27 | CASRRTAGGSYEQYF | TGTGCCAGCAGACGGACGGCGGGGGGTTCCTACGAGCAGTACTTC
TRBJ2-7 | . | many | TRBV27 | CASSSPGRSTEQYF | TGTGCCAGCAGTTCCCCGGGACGCTCGACCGAGCAGTACTTC